What follows are 27 T cell receptor beta chains derived from one specimen sequenced in a study of T cell therapy after organ transplantation. Time point denoted: 20-29 weeks after completion of therapy. TCRdb's table, derived via immunoSEQ multiplex PCR, lists solely in-frame clones and lacks some. The table has about 17,000 clones, about 85% seen once; the top ten hold about 28%. The antigens of these receptors remain unknown. Sequencing used CD8+ T cells from blood, obtained after autologous CMV-specific T cell therapy. The receptors stem from a human patient who had received a solid organ transplant and had CMV disease. A share of the T cells may be of graft donor origin.

The chain carries TRBV23-1 and TRBJ1-4; D remains ambiguous. TRBV23-1 is identified as an open reading frame with a role that is uncertain. The CDR3 covers 13 residues. Trimming shortened V by 4 bases and J by 0 bases, and 3 bases separated the two germline ends. The chain's CDR3 is CASSLTTNEKLFF. CDR3 in DNA: TGCGCCAGCAGTCTAACAACTAATGAAAAACTGTTTTTT.

The chain links TRBV7-3 to TRBJ1-1, with D perhaps TRBD1 (5 bases). This CDR3 spans 15 amino acids. The V end lost 4 bases, the J end lost 3 bases, and 15 bases lay between the germline ends. Germline CDR1 is SGHTA and CDR2 is FQGTGA. Written as DNA, the CDR3 is TGTGCCAGCAGCTCCGATCCGGGGGGGTACACTGAAGCTTTCTTT. It is translated as CASSSDPGGYTEAFF.

CDR3 coding DNA: TGTGCCTGGAGTGTCGGTAGGGGAATGAACACTGAAGCTTTCTTT. Its translation is CAWSVGRGMNTEAFF. The chain carries TRBV30 and TRBJ1-1; a weak D match, TRBD1 (5 bases). The CDR3 consists of 15 residues. Germline V gene lookup returns CDR1 GTSNPN and CDR2 SVGIG (reference sequence). Trimming pared 0 bases from V and 0 bases from J, leaving 11 bases between.

The rearrangement uses TRBV30 and TRBJ2-2; no clear D gene. The length of the CDR3 is 13 residues. CDR1 and CDR2 from the germline V gene are GTSNPN and SVGIG (reference sequence). Trimming stripped 0 bases from V and 6 bases from J, with 8 bases between. The CDR3 sequence: CAWSVLMPGELFF. DNA of the CDR3: TGTGCCTGGAGTGTACTGATGCCCGGGGAGCTGTTTTTT.

The V and J genes are TRBV19 and TRBJ1-5; 8 nucleotides agree with TRBD1. The CDR3 sequence is 17 residues long. V dropped 6 bases and J dropped 6; count of bases not matched to a gene: 16. CDR1 is LNHDA, CDR2 SQIVND, per germline (reference sequence). CDR3 in DNA: TGTGCCAGTAGCGATACCCTACGGACAGGGCTGTCTCAGCCCCAGCATTTT. Its protein product is CASSDTLRTGLSQPQHF.

V usage is TRBV4-3 and J usage is TRBJ1-6, with D maybe TRBD1 (6 bases). The V end was cut by 0 bases, the J end by 9 bases, with 18 bases between. The CDR3 runs to 17 residues. The germline V gene encodes CDR1 LGHNA and CDR2 YSLEER. This chain's CDR3 is CASSQEREGGGFSPLHF. The DNA for the CDR3 is TGCGCCAGCAGCCAAGAGAGGGAGGGGGGCGGATTTTCACCCCTCCACTTT.

The chain is built from TRBV7-9 and TRBJ2-7, with D maybe TRBD2 (8 bases). CDR3 length: 15 residues. CDR1 and CDR2 from the germline V gene are SEHNR and FQNEAQ (reference sequence). V lost 6 bases and J 3 bases, leaving 18 bases between the germline ends. The CDR3: CASRPREDRLYEQYF. Here the CDR3 DNA reads TGTGCCAGCAGACCGCGGGAGGACAGGCTCTACGAGCAGTACTTC. Full variable domain (rest looked up from reference TRBV7-9 and TRBJ2-7): DTGVSQNPRHKITKRGQNVTFRCDPISEHNRLYWYRQTLGQGPEFLTYFQNEAQLEKSRLLSDRFSAERPKGSFSTLEIQRTEQGDSAMYLCASRPREDRLYEQYFGPGTRLTVT.

Regarding this clone: One junction end disagrees with the germline gene, perhaps due to a read error. Other DNA sequences of this sample code for an identical CDR3. The gene calls are TRBV19 and TRBJ2-6; 9 bases match TRBD1. The CDR3 has 16 residues. The germline gives CDR1 LNHDA, CDR2 SQIVND (reference sequence). CDR3 nucleotide sequence: TGTGCCAGTACGGGACAGGGCCCCTCTGGGGCCAACGTCCTGACCTTC. As protein: CASTGQGPSGANVLTF. The full variable domain, in which reference TRBV19 and TRBJ2-6 provide the parts outside the CDR3, is DGGITQSPKYLFRKEGQNVTLSCEQNLNHDAMYWYRQDPGQGLRLIYYSQIVNDFQKGDIAEGYSVSREKKESFPLTVTSAQKNPTAFYLCASTGQGPSGANVLTFGAGSRLTVL.

In this sample, this clone turned up many times. The chain recombines TRBV5-1 with TRBJ2-7, with D perhaps TRBD1 (6 bases). CDR1 SGHRS and CDR2 YFSETQ come from the germline V gene. V was clipped by 1 base and J by 3 bases, with 11 bases between them. This CDR3 is 14 amino acids long. CDR3 amino acids: CASSLRGGNYEQYF. The CDR3 DNA is TGCGCCAGCAGCTTGCGAGGGGGAAACTACGAGCAGTACTTC.

The rearrangement links TRBV5-1 to TRBJ1-1; 7 bases match TRBD1. Germline V gene lookup returns CDR1 SGHRS and CDR2 YFSETQ. After removal of 1 base from V and 1 base from J, the junction contained 13 bases not matched to a gene. This CDR3 has 18 residues. The CDR3 is CASSLSRTGTGRNTEAFF. The DNA of the CDR3 is TGCGCCAGCAGCTTGTCCAGGACAGGAACCGGACGGAACACTGAAGCTTTCTTT.

In its sample, this clone was seen a few times. The gene calls are TRBV19 and TRBJ1-1; D is ambiguous. Germline CDR1 LNHDA, CDR2 SQIVND (reference sequence). The CDR3 spans 13 residues. V was clipped by 5 bases and J by 0 bases, with 7 bases between them. DNA for the CDR3: TGTGCCAGTAGTTACAGCCTGAACACTGAAGCTTTCTTT. Encoded protein: CASSYSLNTEAFF. Drawing the rest from reference TRBV19 and TRBJ1-1, the complete variable domain is DGGITQSPKYLFRKEGQNVTLSCEQNLNHDAMYWYRQDPGQGLRLIYYSQIVNDFQKGDIAEGYSVSREKKESFPLTVTSAQKNPTAFYLCASSYSLNTEAFFGQGTRLTVV.

The chain joins TRBV19 to TRBJ1-2, with TRBD1 matching over 9 bases. J gave up 3 bases and V 9 bases, and 8 bases lay outside the gene matches. This CDR3 contains 14 residues. The germline CDR1 and CDR2 sequences are LNHDA and SQIVND (reference sequence). The CDR3 here is CASSLRTGDYGYTF. The CDR3, as DNA: TGTGCCAGCTCACTACGGACAGGGGACTATGGCTACACCTTC.

Judged by abundance, this clone is medium-sized. The chain links TRBV5-3 to TRBJ1-5, with a weak D call TRBD1 (6 bases). TRBV5-3 has ORF status, its function being uncertain. V lost 1 base to trimming and J lost 7 bases, with 12 bases between them. CDR3 length equals 14 residues. CDR3 nucleotides: TGTGCCAGAAGCTTGTCTACAGGGAGCCAGCCCCAGCATTTT. It encodes CARSLSTGSQPQHF.

A single count supports this clone. The CDR3, as DNA: TGTGCCTGGAGTAAAGGGGGGACTGAAGCTTTCTTT. Protein sequence: CAWSKGGTEAFF. The rearrangement uses TRBV30 and TRBJ1-1; tentative D call: TRBD1 (6 bases). Trimming took off 2 bases at V and 5 bases at J, with 9 bases between the two ends. Germline CDR1 and CDR2: GTSNPN and SVGIG (reference sequence). This CDR3 has 12 amino acids.

The CDR3 loop is CASSLGPITSQPQHF. As DNA, the CDR3 is TGTGCCAGCAGTTTAGGGCCGATTACCTCTCAGCCCCAGCATTTT. V gene TRBV27 combines with J gene TRBJ1-5; D ambiguous. The CDR3 sequence is 15 residues long. Trimming left V 2 bases short and J 6 bases short, with 14 bases between. Germline values: CDR1 MNHEY, CDR2 SMNVEV (reference sequence).

This chain connects TRBV6-1 to TRBJ1-6; D call uncertain. This CDR3 contains 13 residues. Trimming stripped 1 base from V and 7 bases from J, with 5 bases between. In germline, CDR1 is MNHNS, CDR2 SASEGT. CDR3 sequence: CASSEEENSPLHF. DNA for the CDR3: TGTGCCAGCAGTGAAGAAGAAAATTCACCCCTCCACTTT.

V usage is TRBV7-9 and J usage is TRBJ1-1, with D tentatively TRBD1 (6 bases). The germline V gene encodes CDR1 SEHNR and CDR2 FQNEAQ (reference sequence). CDR3 size: 17 residues. V shed 2 bases and J shed 2 bases, with 18 bases lying between them. The CDR3 spells CASSLRIPGQINTEAFF. CDR3 coding DNA: TGTGCCAGCAGCTTAAGGATTCCGGGACAAATAAACACTGAAGCTTTCTTT.

The chain employs TRBV5-1 and TRBJ2-2, with TRBD2 matching over 11 bases. Germline values: CDR1 SGHRS, CDR2 YFSETQ. With 6 bases clipped from V and 4 bases from J, the junction kept 5 bases outside the gene matches. The CDR3 extends over 15 amino acids. The CDR3 coding sequence is TGCGCCAGCAAACTAGCGGGAGCGAGCACCGGGGAGCTGTTTTTT. Protein: CASKLAGASTGELFF.

The chain combines TRBV4-1 with TRBJ1-1, with D perhaps TRBD1 (6 bases). CDR3 length: 13 amino acids. CDR1 and CDR2 (germline): MGHRA, YSYEKL. V gave up 1 base and J gave up 9 bases, with 12 bases separating them. The CDR3 region has the DNA TGCGCCAGCAGCCAAGTGGTGGGGGCGCAAGCTTTCTTT. This sequence encodes CASSQVVGAQAFF.

The CDR3 DNA sequence: TGTGCCAGCAGCTACACAGTGATCTCTGGAAACACCATATATTTT. This gives the protein CASSYTVISGNTIYF. V usage is TRBV5-6 and J usage is TRBJ1-3; D not certain. The V end was cut by 3 bases, the J end by 0 bases, with 10 bases between. The germline V gene has CDR1 SGHDT and CDR2 YYEEEE. The CDR3 contains 15 residues. Supplemented by reference TRBV5-6 and TRBJ1-3, the full variable domain reads DAGVTQSPTHLIKTRGQQVTLRCSPKSGHDTVSWYQQALGQGPQFIFQYYEEEERQRGNFPDRFSGHQFPNYSSELNVNALLLGDSALYLCASSYTVISGNTIYFGEGSWLTVV.

This chain connects TRBV29-1 to TRBJ1-2; D not resolved. Germline CDR1 reads SQVTM; CDR2 reads ANQGSEA. This CDR3 is 11 amino acids long. Trimming shortened V by 7 bases and J by 8 bases, and 14 bases separated the two germline ends. CDR3 region: CSGVIDIGYTF. The CDR3 DNA reads as TGCAGCGGCGTGATCGACATCGGCTACACCTTC. Looking up the rest from reference TRBV29-1 and TRBJ1-2 gives the full variable domain: SAVISQKPSRDICQRGTSLTIQCQVDSQVTMMFWYRQQPGQSLTLIATANQGSEATYESGFVIDKFPISRPNLTFSTLTVSNMSPEDSSIYLCSGVIDIGYTFGSGTRLTVV.

The CDR3 nucleotides are TGTGCCAGCCACTCTGGGCTAGCGACCTACGAGCAGTACTTC. Its protein product is CASHSGLATYEQYF. The chain combines TRBV6-5 with TRBJ2-7; the D gene is possibly TRBD2 (6 bases). V was pared by 8 bases and J by 2 bases, with 16 bases between. This CDR3 has 14 residues. Germline V gene lookup returns CDR1 MNHEY and CDR2 SVGAGI.

This chain connects TRBV10-2 to TRBJ1-1; the match to TRBD1 covers 8 bases. Trimming at V came to 0 bases and at J to 1 base, leaving 28 bases not matched to a gene. CDR1 and CDR2 (germline): WSHSY, SAAADI. The CDR3 totals 24 residues. CDR3 sequence: CASSESTGQVVQGVLRGGNTEAFF. The CDR3 DNA reads as TGCGCCAGCAGTGAGTCGACGGGCCAAGTGGTACAGGGGGTCCTCAGGGGAGGGAACACTGAAGCTTTCTTT.

In its sample, this clone ranks as large (0.1 to 1%). This chain joins TRBV4-3 and TRBJ2-1; 9 bases match TRBD2. This CDR3 is 19 amino acids long. CDR1 and CDR2 from the germline V gene are LGHNA and YSLEER. V was clipped by 1 base and J by 6 bases; unmatched bases: 16. CDR3 amino acids: CASSQASSGGPGLGNEQFF. Here the CDR3 DNA reads TGCGCCAGCAGCCAAGCGTCCAGCGGGGGGCCGGGTTTGGGCAATGAGCAGTTCTTC.

The chain joins TRBV4-1 to TRBJ1-2; tentative D call: TRBD1 (5 bases). V lost 1 base and J lost 6, with 9 bases in between. Germline V lookup: CDR1 MGHRA, CDR2 YSYEKL. The CDR3 is 13 residues long. CDR3 nucleotides: TGCGCCAGCAGCCAAGTACGGGGGGATGGCTACACCTTC. Its translation is CASSQVRGDGYTF.

The chain links TRBV4-3 to TRBJ2-7; D unresolved. V gave up 0 bases and J gave up 0 bases, with 9 bases separating them. Germline CDR1 reads LGHNA; CDR2 reads YSLEER. The CDR3 sequence is 15 residues long. CDR3 coding DNA: TGCGCCAGCAGCCAAGATCTCCCGACCTCCTACGAGCAGTACTTC. This translates into CASSQDLPTSYEQYF.

The gene calls are TRBV6-5 and TRBJ2-1; 10 positions match TRBD1. The CDR3 spans 16 residues. Germline V gene data show CDR1 as MNHEY and CDR2 as SVGAGI. Trimming removed 1 base from V and 6 bases from J; junction bases left unmatched: 6. CDR3 bases: TGTGCCAGCAGTTACTTGGGACAGGGGTATGGCAATGAGCAGTTCTTC. This sequence encodes CASSYLGQGYGNEQFF.